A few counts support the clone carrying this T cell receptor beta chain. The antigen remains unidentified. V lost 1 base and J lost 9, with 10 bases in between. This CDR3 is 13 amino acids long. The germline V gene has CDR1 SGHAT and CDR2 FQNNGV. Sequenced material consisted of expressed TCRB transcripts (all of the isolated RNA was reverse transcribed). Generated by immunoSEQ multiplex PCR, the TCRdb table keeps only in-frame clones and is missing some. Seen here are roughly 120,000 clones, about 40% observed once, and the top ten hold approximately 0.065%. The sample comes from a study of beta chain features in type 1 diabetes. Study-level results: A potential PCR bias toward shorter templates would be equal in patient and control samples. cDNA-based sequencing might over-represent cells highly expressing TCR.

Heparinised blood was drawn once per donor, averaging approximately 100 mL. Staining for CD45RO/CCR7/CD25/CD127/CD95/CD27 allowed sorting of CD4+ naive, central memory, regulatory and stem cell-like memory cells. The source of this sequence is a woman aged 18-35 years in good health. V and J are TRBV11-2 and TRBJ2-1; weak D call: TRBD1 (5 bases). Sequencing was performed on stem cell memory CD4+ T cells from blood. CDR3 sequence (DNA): TGTGCCAGCAGCTTAGCAGGGCCAGGTGAGCAGTTCTTC. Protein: CASSLAGPGEQFF. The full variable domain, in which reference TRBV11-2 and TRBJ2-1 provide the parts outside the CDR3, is EAGVAQSPRYKIIEKRQSVAFWCNPISGHATLYWYQQILGQGPKLLIQFQNNGVVDDSQLPKDRFSAERLKGVDSTLKIQPAKLEDSAVYLCASSLAGPGEQFFGPGTRLTVL.